The T cell receptor (beta chain) described here comes from a study of T cells in Graves' hyperthyroidism and ophthalmopathy. J gave up 5 bases and V 3 bases, and 3 bases lay outside the gene matches. The germline CDR1 and CDR2 sequences are LNHNV and YYDKDF (reference sequence). The CDR3 totals 15 residues. For the diagnoses, clinical symptoms, serum thyroxine and TRAb, thyroid ultrasound and orbital computed tomography were used. This clonotype has a handful of counts. Amplification of TCR beta CDR3 regions was performed using RNA transcripts as template. Initially, a first-round RT-PCR of the TCR CDR3 employed the HTBI primer set. TCRdb used MiXCR to reprocess the multiplex PCR reads, holding one entry per CDR3 protein. The repertoire holds 350,000 or so distinct CDR3 sequences, with over 15% as singletons.

The receptor's source is a woman aged 45-59 years with Graves' hyperthyroidism. The V gene is TRBV15, the J gene TRBJ1-5; 11 nucleotides match TRBD1. Sequenced material: blood. CDR3 DNA: TGTGCCACCAGCAGGGACAGGGGGCAGGATCAGCCCCAGCATTTT. Protein product: CATSRDRGQDQPQHF.